Presented here are 10 T cell receptor beta chains from one specimen sequenced in a study of blood T cell repertoires in COVID-19. Generated by immunoSEQ multiplex PCR, the TCRdb table keeps only in-frame clones and is missing some. This table has 200,000 to 250,000 clones, 82% appearing once. Sequencing input: PBMCs or T cells enriched from blood (not recorded which). The receptor source for this set is a woman aged 55 to 70 who had recovered from COVID-19.

This clone has a single count. This chain uses TRBV6-6 with TRBJ2-2; TRBD1 might be the D (6 bases). V gave up 8 bases and J gave up 1 base, with 14 bases separating them. The CDR3 sequence is 15 residues long. Germline CDR1 reads MNHNY; CDR2 reads SVGAGI (reference sequence). The CDR3 loop reads CASAQTGRNTGELFF. CDR3 nucleotides: TGTGCCAGCGCCCAAACAGGGCGGAACACCGGGGAGCTGTTTTTT.

The chain uses TRBV11-3 and TRBJ2-5, with 11 nucleotides matching TRBD1. Per the germline V gene, CDR1 is SGHNT and CDR2 is YENEEA. The junction had 5 bases not matched to a gene; V was cut back by 4 bases and J by 4 bases. CDR3 size: 15 residues. The CDR3 spells CASSSGQGVGETQYF. CDR3 sequence (DNA): TGTGCCAGCAGCTCGGGACAGGGGGTCGGAGAGACCCAGTACTTC.

The rearrangement uses TRBV5-6 and TRBJ2-5, with D tentatively TRBD1 (6 bases). The CDR3 runs 16 residues. Germline V gives CDR1 SGHDT, CDR2 YYEEEE. V lost 1 base, J lost 1 base, and 14 bases lay in between. The CDR3 region is CASSLMWGPSQETQYF. CDR3 sequence (DNA): TGTGCCAGCAGCTTGATGTGGGGGCCATCCCAAGAGACCCAGTACTTC. Combining the CDR3 with reference TRBV5-6 and TRBJ2-5 gives the whole variable domain DAGVTQSPTHLIKTRGQQVTLRCSPKSGHDTVSWYQQALGQGPQFIFQYYEEEERQRGNFPDRFSGHQFPNYSSELNVNALLLGDSALYLCASSLMWGPSQETQYFGPGTRLLVL.

This clone was counted a few times. The chain joins TRBV11-3 to TRBJ2-2, with D perhaps matching TRBD1 (5 bases). CDR3 size: 16 residues. The V end was cut by 4 bases, the J end by 5 bases, with 17 bases between. Germline CDR1 and CDR2: SGHNT and YENEEA. The CDR3 DNA sequence: TGTGCCAGCAGCTCAGGGTTCGATGGACCTACCGGGGAGCTGTTTTTT. It yields the protein CASSSGFDGPTGELFF.

The genes are TRBV7-9 and TRBJ2-7, with 9 bases aligning to TRBD2. The V gene end was trimmed by 1 base and the J gene end by 2 bases; junction bases not matched to a gene: 3. The germline V gene has CDR1 SEHNR and CDR2 FQNEAQ (reference sequence). The CDR3 covers 15 residues. The CDR3 nucleotides are TGTGCCAGCAGCTTAGTAGGCGGGGGGGCCTACGAGCAGTACTTC. Its translation is CASSLVGGGAYEQYF.

The chain is built from TRBV18 and TRBJ1-2; perhaps TRBD1 as D (6 bases). Germline V lookup: CDR1 KGHSH, CDR2 LQKENI. This CDR3 is 18 amino acids long. V lost 1 base and J lost 8, with 26 bases in between. The CDR3 protein is CASSPLTALQGRHGGYTF. CDR3 in DNA: TGTGCCAGCTCACCACTGACGGCTTTACAGGGAAGGCATGGGGGCTACACCTTC. Supplemented by reference TRBV18 and TRBJ1-2, the full variable domain reads NAGVMQNPRHLVRRRGQEARLRCSPMKGHSHVYWYRQLPEEGLKFMVYLQKENIIDESGMPKERFSAEFPKEGPSILRIQQVVRGDSAAYFCASSPLTALQGRHGGYTFGSGTRLTVV.

The chain is built from TRBV12-3 or TRBV12-4 and TRBJ1-6, with no clear D. The CDR3 is made up of 13 amino acids. V shed 6 bases and J shed 9 bases, with 12 bases lying between them. In nucleotides, the CDR3 is TGTGCCAGCAGACGGGGTAGAAGTTCACCCCTCCACTTT. Its translation: CASRRGRSSPLHF.

The genes are TRBV29-1 and TRBJ2-4; D is perhaps TRBD1 (5 bases). This CDR3 has 13 residues. Germline lookup yields CDR1 SQVTM and CDR2 ANQGSEA. Between the trimmed V and J ends, which lost 4 bases and 0 bases, there was a span of 7 bases. The CDR3 DNA follows: TGCAGCGTTGGAGACAGAGCCAAAAACATTCAGTACTTC. Translation: CSVGDRAKNIQYF.

This clone was seen only a few times. The CDR3 reads CASRSGTRNTGELFF. The CDR3 nucleotides read TGTGCCAGTAGATCCGGGACTCGGAACACCGGGGAGCTGTTTTTT. V and J are TRBV19 and TRBJ2-2; D might be TRBD2 (6 bases). The CDR3 length is 15 residues. The germline V and J ends were trimmed by 6 bases and 1 base, with 12 bases remaining between them. Looked up from germline, CDR1 is LNHDA and CDR2 is SQIVND (reference sequence).

The chain links TRBV7-3 to TRBJ1-1, with 9 bases fitting TRBD1. This CDR3 is built from 12 residues. Trimming cost V 5 bases and J 10 bases; bases outside gene matches: 5. Germline V CDR1 and CDR2: SGHTA, FQGTGA. The CDR3 sequence is CASSMGQGTAFF. The CDR3 nucleotides read TGTGCCAGCAGCATGGGACAGGGAACAGCTTTCTTT.